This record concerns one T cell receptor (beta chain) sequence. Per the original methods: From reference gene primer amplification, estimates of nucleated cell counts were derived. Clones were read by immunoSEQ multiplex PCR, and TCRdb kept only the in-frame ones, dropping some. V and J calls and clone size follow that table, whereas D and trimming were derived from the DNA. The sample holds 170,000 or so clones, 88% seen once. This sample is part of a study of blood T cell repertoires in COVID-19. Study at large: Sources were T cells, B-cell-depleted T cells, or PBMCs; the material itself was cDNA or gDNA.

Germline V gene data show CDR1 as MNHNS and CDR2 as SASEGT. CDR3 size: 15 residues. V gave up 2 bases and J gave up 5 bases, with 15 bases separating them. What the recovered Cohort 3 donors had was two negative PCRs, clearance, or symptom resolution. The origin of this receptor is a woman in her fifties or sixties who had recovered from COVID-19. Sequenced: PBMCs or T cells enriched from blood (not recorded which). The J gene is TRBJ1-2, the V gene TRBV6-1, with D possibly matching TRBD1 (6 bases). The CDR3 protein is CASSEFGYREYGYTF. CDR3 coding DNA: TGTGCCAGCAGTGAATTTGGTTACAGGGAGTATGGCTACACCTTC.